The entry that follows covers one T cell receptor (beta chain) sequence. V lost 0 bases and J lost 6; bases outside the gene matches: 0. Germline values: CDR1 MNHEY, CDR2 SVGAGI. This CDR3 region has 14 residues. The assay was immunoSEQ multiplex PCR, and TCRdb's table has in-frame clones only and misses some. The top ten clones hold around a fifth of a sample with about 26,000 clones, about 77% of them seen once. These data belong to a study of sequential checkpoint blockade in melanoma. The overall study: Randomization was 1:1 between first-line nivolumab→ipilimumab and ipilimumab→nivolumab.

Sample treatment: randomized to nivolumab then ipilimumab (arm A) or the reverse (arm B). Patients had received no earlier DNA-damaging chemotherapy. The specimen was CD8+ T cells sorted from blood (inferred from file names), collected from a patient given nivolumab and ipilimumab in sequence. V and J are TRBV6-5 and TRBJ2-2; 8 bases fit TRBD1. This clonotype was sampled from a human donor with melanoma. Written as DNA, the CDR3 is TGTGCCAGCAGTTACTCACAGGGGGCCGGGGAGCTGTTTTTT. Encoded protein: CASSYSQGAGELFF.